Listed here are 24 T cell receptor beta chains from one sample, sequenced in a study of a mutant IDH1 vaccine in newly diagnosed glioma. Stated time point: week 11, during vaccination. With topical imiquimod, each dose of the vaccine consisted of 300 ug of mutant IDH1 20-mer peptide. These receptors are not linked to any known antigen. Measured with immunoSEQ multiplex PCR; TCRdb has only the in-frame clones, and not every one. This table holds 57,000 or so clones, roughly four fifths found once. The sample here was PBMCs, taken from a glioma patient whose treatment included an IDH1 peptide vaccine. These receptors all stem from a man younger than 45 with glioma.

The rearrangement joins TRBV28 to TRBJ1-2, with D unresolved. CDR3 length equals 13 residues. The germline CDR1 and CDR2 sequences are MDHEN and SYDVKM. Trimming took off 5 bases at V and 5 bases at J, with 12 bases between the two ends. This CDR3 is CASSPSQDYGYTF. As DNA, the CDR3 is TGTGCCAGCAGTCCATCGCAGGATTATGGCTACACCTTC.

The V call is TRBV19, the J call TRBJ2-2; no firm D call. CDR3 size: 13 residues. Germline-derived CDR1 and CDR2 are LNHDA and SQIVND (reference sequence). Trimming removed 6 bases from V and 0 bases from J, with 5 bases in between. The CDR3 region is CASRYPNTGELFF. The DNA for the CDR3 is TGTGCCAGTAGATACCCGAACACCGGGGAGCTGTTTTTT.

The CDR3 DNA is TGTGCCAGCAGCTTCCGACCTAACACCGGGGAGCTGTTTTTT. This gives the protein CASSFRPNTGELFF. The J gene is TRBJ2-2, the V gene TRBV5-4; D call uncertain. Trimming stripped 2 bases from V and 2 bases from J, with 7 bases between. The CDR3 runs to 14 residues. CDR1 and CDR2 from the germline V gene are SGHNT and YYREEE (reference sequence).

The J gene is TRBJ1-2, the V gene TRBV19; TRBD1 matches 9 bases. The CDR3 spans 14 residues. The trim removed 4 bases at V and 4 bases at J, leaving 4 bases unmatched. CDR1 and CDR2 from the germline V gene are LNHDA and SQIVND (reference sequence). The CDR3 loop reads CASSNRTGVYGYTF. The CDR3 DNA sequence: TGTGCCAGTAGTAACCGGACAGGGGTCTATGGCTACACCTTC.

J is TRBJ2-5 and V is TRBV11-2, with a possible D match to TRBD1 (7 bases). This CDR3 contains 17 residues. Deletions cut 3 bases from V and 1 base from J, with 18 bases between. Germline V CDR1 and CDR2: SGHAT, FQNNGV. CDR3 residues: CASSFGTYGTAQETQYF. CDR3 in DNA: TGTGCCAGCAGCTTCGGGACTTATGGGACAGCCCAAGAGACCCAGTACTTC.

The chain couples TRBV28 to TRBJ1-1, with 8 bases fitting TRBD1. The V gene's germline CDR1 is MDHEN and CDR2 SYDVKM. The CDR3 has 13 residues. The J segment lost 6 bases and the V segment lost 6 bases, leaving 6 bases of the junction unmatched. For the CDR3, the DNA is TGTGCCAGCAGCAGCTTCAGGGGGCCTGAAGCTTTCTTT. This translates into CASSSFRGPEAFF.

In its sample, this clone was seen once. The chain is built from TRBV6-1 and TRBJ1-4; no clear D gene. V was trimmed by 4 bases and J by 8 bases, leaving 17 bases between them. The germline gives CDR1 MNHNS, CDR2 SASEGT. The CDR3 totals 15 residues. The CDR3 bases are TGTGCCAGCAGTGCTCTGGAAGGCACCGGAGAAAAACTGTTTTTT. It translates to CASSALEGTGEKLFF.

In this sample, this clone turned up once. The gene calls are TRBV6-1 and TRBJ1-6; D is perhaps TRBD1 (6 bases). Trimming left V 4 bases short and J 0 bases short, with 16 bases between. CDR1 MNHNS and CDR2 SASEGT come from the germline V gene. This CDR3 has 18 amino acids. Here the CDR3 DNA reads TGTGCCAGCAGTGCCAAGACAGGTGGGAGCTCCTATAATTCACCCCTCCACTTT. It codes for CASSAKTGGSSYNSPLHF.

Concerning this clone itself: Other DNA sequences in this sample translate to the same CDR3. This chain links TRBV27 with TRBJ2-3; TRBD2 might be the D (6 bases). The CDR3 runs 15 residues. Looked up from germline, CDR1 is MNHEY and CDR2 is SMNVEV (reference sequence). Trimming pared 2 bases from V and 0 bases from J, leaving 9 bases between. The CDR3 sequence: CASSLASGSTDTQYF. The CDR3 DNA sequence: TGTGCCAGCAGTTTAGCCAGCGGGAGCACAGATACGCAGTATTTT.

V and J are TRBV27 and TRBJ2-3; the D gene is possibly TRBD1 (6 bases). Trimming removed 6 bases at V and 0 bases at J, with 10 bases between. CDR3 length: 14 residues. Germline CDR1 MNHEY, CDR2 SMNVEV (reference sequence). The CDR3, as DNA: TGTGCCAGCAGGTGGACAGCTAGCACAGATACGCAGTATTTT. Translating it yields CASRWTASTDTQYF.

The CDR3 DNA is TGTGCCAGCAGTCACTTCCGTGGGCCCGGCTTCCCAGATACGCAGTATTTT. It translates to CASSHFRGPGFPDTQYF. This sequence joins TRBV28 and TRBJ2-3; no firm D call. Germline V CDR1 and CDR2: MDHEN, SYDVKM. V was shortened by 5 bases and J by 4 bases, with 22 bases between the two germline ends. The CDR3 runs to 17 residues.

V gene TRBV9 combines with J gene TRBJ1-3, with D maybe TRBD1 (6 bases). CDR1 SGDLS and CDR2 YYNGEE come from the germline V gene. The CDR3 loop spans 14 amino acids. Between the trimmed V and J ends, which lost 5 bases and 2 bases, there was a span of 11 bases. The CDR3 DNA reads TGTGCCAGCAGAGGCGGACAGCCTGGAAACACCATATATTTT. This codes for CASRGGQPGNTIYF.

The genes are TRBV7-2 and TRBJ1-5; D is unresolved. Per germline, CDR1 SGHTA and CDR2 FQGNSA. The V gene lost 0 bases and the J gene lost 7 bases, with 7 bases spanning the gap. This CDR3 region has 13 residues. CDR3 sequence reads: CASSLALGQPQHF. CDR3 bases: TGTGCCAGCAGCTTAGCTCTCGGACAGCCCCAGCATTTT.

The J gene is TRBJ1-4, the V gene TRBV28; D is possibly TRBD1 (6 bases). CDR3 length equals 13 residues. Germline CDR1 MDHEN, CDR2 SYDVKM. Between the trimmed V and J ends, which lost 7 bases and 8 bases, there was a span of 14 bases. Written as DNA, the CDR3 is TGTGCCAGCATCTCCCAGGGGCGAGAAAAACTGTTTTTT. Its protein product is CASISQGREKLFF.

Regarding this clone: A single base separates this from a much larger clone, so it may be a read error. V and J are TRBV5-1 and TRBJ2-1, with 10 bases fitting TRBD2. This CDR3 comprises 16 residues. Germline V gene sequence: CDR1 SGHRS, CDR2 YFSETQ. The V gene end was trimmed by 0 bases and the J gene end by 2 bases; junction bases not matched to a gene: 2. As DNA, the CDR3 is TGCGCCAGCAGCTTGGCTAGCGGGAGCACCTACAATGAGCAGTTCTTC. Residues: CASSLASGSTYNEQFF.

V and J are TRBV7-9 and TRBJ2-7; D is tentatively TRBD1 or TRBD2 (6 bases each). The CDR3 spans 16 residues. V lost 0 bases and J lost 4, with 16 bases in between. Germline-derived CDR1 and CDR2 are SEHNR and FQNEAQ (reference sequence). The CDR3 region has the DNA TGTGCCAGCAGCTTAGCGAAACAGGGTCGGGGGTACGAGCAGTACTTC. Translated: CASSLAKQGRGYEQYF.

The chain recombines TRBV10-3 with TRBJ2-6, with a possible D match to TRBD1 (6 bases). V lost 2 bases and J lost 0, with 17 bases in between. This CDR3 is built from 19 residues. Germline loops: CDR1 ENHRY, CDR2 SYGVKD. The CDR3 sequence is CAISEVGNRESSGANVLTF. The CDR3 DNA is TGTGCCATCAGTGAGGTGGGAAACAGGGAGAGCTCTGGGGCCAACGTCCTGACTTTC.

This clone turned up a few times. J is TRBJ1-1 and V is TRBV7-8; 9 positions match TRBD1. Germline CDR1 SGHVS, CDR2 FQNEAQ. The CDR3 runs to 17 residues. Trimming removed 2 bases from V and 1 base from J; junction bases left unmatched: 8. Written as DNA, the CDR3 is TGTGCCAGCAGCTTACCCCGGACAGGGGAGGCGAACACTGAAGCTTTCTTT. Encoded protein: CASSLPRTGEANTEAFF.

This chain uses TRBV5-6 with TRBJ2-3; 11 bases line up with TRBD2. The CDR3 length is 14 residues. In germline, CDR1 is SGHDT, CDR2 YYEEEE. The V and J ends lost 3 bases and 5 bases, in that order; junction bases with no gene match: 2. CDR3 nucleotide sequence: TGTGCCAGCAGCTATGGGACTAGCGGAGATACGCAGTATTTT. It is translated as CASSYGTSGDTQYF.

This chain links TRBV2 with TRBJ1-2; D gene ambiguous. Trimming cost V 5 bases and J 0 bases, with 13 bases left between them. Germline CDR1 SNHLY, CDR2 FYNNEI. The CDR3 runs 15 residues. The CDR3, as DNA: TGTGCCAGCAGTCACACCTTCGGGACTAACTATGGCTACACCTTC. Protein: CASSHTFGTNYGYTF.

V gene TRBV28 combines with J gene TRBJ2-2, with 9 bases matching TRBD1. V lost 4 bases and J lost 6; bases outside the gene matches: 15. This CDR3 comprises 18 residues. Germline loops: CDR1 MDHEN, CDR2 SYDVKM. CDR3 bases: TGTGCCAGCAGTTATTTTAACGCGGGACAGGGCGATTCCGGGGAGCTGTTTTTT. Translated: CASSYFNAGQGDSGELFF.

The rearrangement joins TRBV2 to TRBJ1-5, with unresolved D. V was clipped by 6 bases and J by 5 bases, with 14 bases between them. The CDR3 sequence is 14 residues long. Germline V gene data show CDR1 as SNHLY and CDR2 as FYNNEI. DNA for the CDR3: TGTGCCAGCAGCGCCCGGACGGGCGATCAGCCCCAGCATTTT. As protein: CASSARTGDQPQHF.

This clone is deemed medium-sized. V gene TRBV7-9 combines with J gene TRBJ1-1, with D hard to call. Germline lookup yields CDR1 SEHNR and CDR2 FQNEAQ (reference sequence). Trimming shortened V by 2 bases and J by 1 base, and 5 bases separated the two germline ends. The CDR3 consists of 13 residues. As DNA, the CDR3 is TGTGCCAGCAGCTTACCGGAGAACACTGAAGCTTTCTTT. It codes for CASSLPENTEAFF.

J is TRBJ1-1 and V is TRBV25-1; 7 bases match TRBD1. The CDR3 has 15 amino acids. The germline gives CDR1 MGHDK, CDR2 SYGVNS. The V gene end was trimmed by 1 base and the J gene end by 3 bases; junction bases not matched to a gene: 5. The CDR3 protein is CASSESRQGDTEAFF. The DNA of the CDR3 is TGTGCCAGCAGTGAATCCCGACAGGGAGACACTGAAGCTTTCTTT.